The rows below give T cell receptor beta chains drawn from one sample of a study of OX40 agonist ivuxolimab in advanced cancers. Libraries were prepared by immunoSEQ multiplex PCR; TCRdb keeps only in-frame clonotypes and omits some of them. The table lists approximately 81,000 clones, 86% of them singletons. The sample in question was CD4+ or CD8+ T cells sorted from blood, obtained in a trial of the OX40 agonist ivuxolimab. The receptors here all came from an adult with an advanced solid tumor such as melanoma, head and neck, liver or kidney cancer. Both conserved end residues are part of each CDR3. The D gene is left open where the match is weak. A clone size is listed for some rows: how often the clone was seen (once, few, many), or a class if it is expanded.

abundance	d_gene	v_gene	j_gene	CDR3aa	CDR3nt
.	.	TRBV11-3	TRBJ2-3	CASSLQGIADTQYF	TGTGCCAGCAGCTTGCAGGGAATAGCAGATACGCAGTATTTT
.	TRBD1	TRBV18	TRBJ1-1	CASSPPRDSFYTEAFF	TGTGCCAGCTCACCACCGAGGGACAGTTTCTACACTGAAGCTTTCTTT
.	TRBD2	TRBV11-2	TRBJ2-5	CASSPRLAGGPEETQYF	TGTGCCAGCAGCCCGCGACTAGCGGGAGGGCCGGAGGAGACCCAGTACTTC
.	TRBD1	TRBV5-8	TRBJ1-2	CASSVGDRVYGYTF	TGTGCCAGCAGCGTCGGAGACAGGGTCTATGGCTACACCTTC
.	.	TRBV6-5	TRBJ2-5	CASSGRAAGRETQYF	TGTGCCAGCAGTGGCCGGGCCGCCGGTAGGGAGACCCAGTACTTC
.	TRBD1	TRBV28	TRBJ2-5	CASSATDRGTTWETQYF	TGTGCCAGCAGTGCAACCGACAGGGGGACTACTTGGGAGACCCAGTACTTC
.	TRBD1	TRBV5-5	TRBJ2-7	CASSFLTGARYEQYF	TGTGCCAGCAGCTTTCTCACAGGGGCCCGCTACGAGCAGTACTTC
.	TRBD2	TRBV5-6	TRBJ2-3	CASSLIGRGGADTQYF	TGTGCCAGCAGCTTGATAGGGCGGGGGGGCGCAGATACGCAGTATTTT
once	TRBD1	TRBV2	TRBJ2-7	CASSPGTGAYEQYF	TGTGCCAGCAGCCCCGGGACAGGGGCCTACGAGCAGTACTTC
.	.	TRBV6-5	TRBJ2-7	CASIKTRSEQYF	TGTGCCAGCATTAAGACTAGATCCGAGCAGTACTTC
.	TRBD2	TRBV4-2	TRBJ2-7	CASSQELGLVLSEQYF	TGTGCCAGCAGCCAAGAACTTGGACTAGTCTTATCCGAGCAGTACTTC
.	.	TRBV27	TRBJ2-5	CASSLQGRGVETQYF	TGTGCCAGCAGTTTACAGGGCAGGGGTGTAGAGACCCAGTACTTC
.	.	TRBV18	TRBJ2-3	CASSQTNSGASTDTQYF	TGTGCCAGCTCCCAAACCAATAGCGGAGCTAGCACAGATACGCAGTATTTT
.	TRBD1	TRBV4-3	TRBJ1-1	CASSPTGGMNTEAFF	TGCGCCAGCAGCCCAACAGGGGGGATGAACACTGAAGCTTTCTTT
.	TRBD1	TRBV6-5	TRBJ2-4	CATQGAGNIQYF	TGTGCCACCCAGGGGGCAGGGAACATTCAGTACTTC
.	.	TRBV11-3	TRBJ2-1	CASSLDGMGVYNEQFF	TGTGCCAGCAGCTTAGATGGCATGGGGGTTTACAATGAGCAGTTCTTC
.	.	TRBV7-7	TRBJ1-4	CASSAVGGVSEKLFF	TGTGCCAGCAGCGCCGTTGGGGGTGTAAGTGAAAAACTGTTTTTT
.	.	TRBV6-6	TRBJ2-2	CASSITLGTGELFF	TGTGCCAGCAGTATCACCCTCGGCACCGGGGAGCTGTTTTTT
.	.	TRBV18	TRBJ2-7	CASSPGRSSYEQYF	TGTGCCAGCTCGCCGGGACGAAGCTCCTACGAGCAGTACTTC
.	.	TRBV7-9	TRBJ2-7	CASSLMGSSYEQYF	TGTGCCAGCAGCTTAATGGGTAGCTCCTACGAGCAGTACTTC
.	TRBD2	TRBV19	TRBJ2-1	CASSESGGASNEQFF	TGTGCCAGTAGTGAGAGCGGGGGGGCCTCCAATGAGCAGTTCTTC
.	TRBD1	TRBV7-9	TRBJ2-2	CASSSIQGEATGELFF	TGTGCCAGCAGCTCCATACAGGGGGAGGCTACCGGGGAGCTGTTTTTT
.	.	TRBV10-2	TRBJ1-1	CATQGLNTEAFF	TGCGCCACCCAGGGTCTGAACACTGAAGCTTTCTTT
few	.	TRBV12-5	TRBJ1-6	CASGLAIFSVSSYNSPLHF	TGTGCTAGTGGTTTGGCTATTTTCAGCGTTAGCTCCTATAATTCACCCCTCCACTTT
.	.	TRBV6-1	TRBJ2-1	CASSEIESSRYNNEQFF	TGTGCCAGCAGTGAAATCGAATCTAGCAGATACAACAATGAGCAGTTCTTC
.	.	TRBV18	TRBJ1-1	CASSRFRENTEAFF	TGTGCCAGCTCACGGTTCAGGGAGAACACTGAAGCTTTCTTT
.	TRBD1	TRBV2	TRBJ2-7	CASKSGQGLYEQYF	TGTGCCAGCAAGTCGGGACAGGGCCTCTACGAGCAGTACTTC
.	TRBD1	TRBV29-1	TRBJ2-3	CSAKGQGTDTQYF	TGCAGCGCAAAGGGACAGGGTACAGATACGCAGTATTTT
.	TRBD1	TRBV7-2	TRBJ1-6	CASSRQGNNSPLHF	TGTGCCAGCAGCCGACAGGGGAATAATTCACCCCTCCACTTT
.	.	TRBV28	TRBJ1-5	CASSLVEAGNQPQHF	TGTGCCAGCAGTTTAGTGGAGGCGGGGAATCAGCCCCAGCATTTT
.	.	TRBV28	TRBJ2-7	CASRSGLSSYKQYF	TGTGCCAGCAGAAGCGGTCTAAGCTCCTACAAGCAGTACTTC
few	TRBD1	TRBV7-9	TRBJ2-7	CASSSLRDRESYEQYF	TGTGCCAGCAGCTCCCTTCGGGACAGGGAGTCCTACGAGCAGTACTTC
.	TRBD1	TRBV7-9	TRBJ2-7	CASSPRDRSPYEQYF	TGTGCCAGCTCTCCCCGGGACAGGTCCCCCTACGAGCAGTACTTC